This TCR beta chain was captured in a study of identical twins. Findings of the study overall: Insertions were fewer in abundant cord blood beta clonotypes, whereas memory repertoires showed none of this pattern. Partly confounded zero-insertion analyses could result from invariant MAIT and iNKT cells. In beta out-of-frame sequences, the excess sharing between twins was weaker.

V lost 6 bases to trimming and J lost 8 bases, with 11 bases between them. Germline values: CDR1 MDHEN, CDR2 SYDVKM. This CDR3 comprises 12 residues. This clonotype was picked up a small number of times. Its cognate antigen is unknown. MiXCR, applied by TCRdb to the 5' RACE reads, yields one record per CDR3 protein. The data hold about 200,000 distinct CDR3 sequences, with about 7.5% observed a single time. Another study also made use of these data, one on yellow fever vaccine responses in identical twins.

Sequenced input: memory (CD45RO+) T cells sorted from blood. V and J are TRBV28 and TRBJ2-1; a possible D gene is TRBD1 (5 bases). This TCR was sampled from a young woman in good health. The CDR3 is CASSTWGDEQFF. Written as DNA, the CDR3 is TGTGCCAGCAGCACTTGGGGCGATGAGCAGTTCTTC.